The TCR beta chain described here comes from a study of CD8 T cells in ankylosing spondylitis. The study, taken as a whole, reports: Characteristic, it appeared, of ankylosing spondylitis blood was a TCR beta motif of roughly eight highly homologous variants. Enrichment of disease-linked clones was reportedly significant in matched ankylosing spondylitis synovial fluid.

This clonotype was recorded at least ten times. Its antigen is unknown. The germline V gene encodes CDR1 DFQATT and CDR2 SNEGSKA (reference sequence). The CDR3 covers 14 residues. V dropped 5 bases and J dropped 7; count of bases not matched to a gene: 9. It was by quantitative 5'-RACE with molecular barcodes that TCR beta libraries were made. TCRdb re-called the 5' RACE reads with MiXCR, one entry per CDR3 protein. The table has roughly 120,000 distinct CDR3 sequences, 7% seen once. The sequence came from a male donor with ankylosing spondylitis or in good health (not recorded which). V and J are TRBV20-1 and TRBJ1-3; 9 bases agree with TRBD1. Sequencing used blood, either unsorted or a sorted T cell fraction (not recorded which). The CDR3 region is CSAPRQDRGNTIYF. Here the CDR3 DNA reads TGCAGTGCTCCGCGACAGGACAGGGGCAACACCATATATTTT.